This is a list of T cell receptor beta chains from one sample in a study of OX40 agonist ivuxolimab in advanced cancers. Measured with immunoSEQ multiplex PCR; TCRdb has only the in-frame clones, and not every one. The repertoire holds 55,000 to 75,000 clones, with roughly 82% as singletons. The sample in question was CD4+ or CD8+ T cells sorted from blood, obtained in a trial of the OX40 agonist ivuxolimab. The receptors were sampled from an adult with an advanced solid tumor such as melanoma, head and neck, liver or kidney cancer. Each CDR3 is given with its conserved first and last residue. The order of the fields is J gene, clone size, D gene, V gene, CDR3 protein, CDR3 DNA. D genes are given only for firm matches. Clone size is given for some rows only: seen once, a few or many times, or a class if the clone is expanded.

>TRBJ2-7|NA|NA|TRBV5-4
CASSQENSYEQYF
TGTGCCAGCAGCCAAGAAAATTCCTACGAGCAGTACTTC
>TRBJ2-7|once|NA|TRBV30
CAWSSQGPLSYEQYF
TGTGCCTGGAGTTCTCAGGGACCCCTTTCCTACGAGCAGTACTTC
>TRBJ2-3|NA|TRBD2|TRBV9
CASSPLLGLAGATSTDTQYF
TGTGCCAGCAGCCCCCTCCTGGGACTAGCGGGTGCAACTAGCACAGATACGCAGTATTTT
>TRBJ2-5|NA|NA|TRBV6-6
CASSYGPLETQYF
TGTGCCAGCAGCTACGGTCCTCTAGAGACCCAGTACTTC
>TRBJ1-4|NA|TRBD1|TRBV4-3
CASSQDRGTEKLFF
TGCGCCAGCAGCCAAGACAGGGGGACTGAAAAACTGTTTTTT
>TRBJ1-4|NA|NA|TRBV4-1
CASRTLLEEKLFF
TGCGCCAGCAGGACTCTGCTAGAGGAAAAACTGTTTTTT
>TRBJ1-6|NA|TRBD1|TRBV25-1
CASSEYRGQGSPLHF
TGTGCCAGCAGTGAGTACAGGGGGCAGGGTTCACCCCTCCACTTT
>TRBJ2-1|NA|NA|TRBV7-2
CASSLEGGRGAFF
TGTGCCAGCAGCTTAGAAGGCGGACGGGGGGCGTTCTTC
>TRBJ2-1|once|TRBD2|TRBV30
CAWSPTSGGAGEQFF
TGTGCCTGGAGCCCCACTAGCGGGGGGGCTGGTGAGCAGTTCTTC
>TRBJ2-7|NA|NA|TRBV21-1
CASSPPVTRGRIF
TGTGCCAGCAGCCCCCCTGTGACTCGGGGTAGGATCTTC
>TRBJ1-5|NA|TRBD1|TRBV6-5
CASRMGQGDNQPQHF
TGTGCCAGCAGGATGGGACAGGGGGACAATCAGCCCCAGCATTTT
>TRBJ2-6|NA|TRBD1|TRBV5-6
CASSLAGGYGANVLTF
TGTGCCAGCAGCTTGGCAGGGGGCTATGGGGCCAACGTCCTGACTTTC
>TRBJ2-1|once|TRBD2|TRBV14
CASSRGGMGYNEQFF
TGTGCCAGCAGCCGCGGGGGGATGGGCTACAATGAGCAGTTCTTC
>TRBJ2-1|few|TRBD2|TRBV19
CASSRWEGYNEQFF
TGTGCCAGTAGTCGGTGGGAGGGCTACAATGAGCAGTTCTTC
>TRBJ2-1|NA|TRBD2|TRBV5-1
CASSFLAGYNEQFF
TGCGCCAGCAGCTTCCTAGCGGGGTACAATGAGCAGTTCTTC
>TRBJ1-3|few|NA|TRBV6-5
CASSYGAPGNTIYF
TGTGCCAGCAGTTACGGGGCCCCTGGAAACACCATATATTTT
>TRBJ2-7|NA|NA|TRBV6-4
CASSLHSGGTYEQYF
TGTGCCAGCAGCCTCCACTCAGGGGGGACGTACGAGCAGTACTTC
>TRBJ2-3|NA|TRBD1|TRBV25-1
CASRRTGNTDTQYF
TGTGCCAGCAGGAGGACAGGGAACACAGATACGCAGTATTTT
>TRBJ2-2|NA|NA|TRBV19
CASTGLHTGELFF
TGTGCCAGCACCGGGCTACACACCGGGGAGCTGTTTTTT
>TRBJ2-7|NA|NA|TRBV6-1
CASSTSYEQYF
TGTGCCAGCAGTACAAGCTACGAGCAGTACTTC
>TRBJ1-5|NA|TRBD1|TRBV30
CAWLGGPGTYKNQPQHF
TGTGCCTGGCTAGGGGGCCCAGGGACTTATAAGAATCAGCCCCAGCATTTT
>TRBJ1-3|NA|NA|TRBV30
CAWSDLLRGRNTIYF
TGTGCCTGGAGTGACCTCCTCCGGGGCAGAAACACCATATATTTT
>TRBJ2-1|NA|NA|TRBV9
CASSVGSTYNEQFF
TGTGCCAGCAGCGTCGGGAGTACCTACAATGAGCAGTTCTTC
>TRBJ2-7|NA|NA|TRBV30
CAWSGTVREQYF
TGTGCCTGGAGTGGCACCGTACGGGAGCAGTACTTC
>TRBJ2-6|NA|NA|TRBV7-3
CASSTGVSGANVLTF
TGTGCCAGCAGCACAGGAGTCTCTGGGGCCAACGTCCTGACTTTC
>TRBJ1-4|NA|NA|TRBV5-4
CASSSAGSAHKLFF
TGTGCCAGCAGCTCAGCGGGCAGCGCACACAAACTGTTTTTT
>TRBJ2-3|NA|TRBD2|TRBV5-1
CASSLLTSGRTDTQYF
TGCGCCAGCAGCCTCCTGACTAGCGGGAGGACAGATACGCAGTATTTT
>TRBJ2-7|NA|TRBD1|TRBV7-9
CASSLLTGVYEQYF
TGTGCCAGCAGCCTATTGACAGGGGTCTACGAGCAGTACTTC
>TRBJ2-2|NA|NA|TRBV9
CASSVGLTGELFF
TGTGCCAGCAGCGTAGGCCTCACCGGGGAGCTGTTTTTT
>TRBJ1-5|NA|TRBD1|TRBV19
CASSRRDRVNQPQHF
TGTGCCAGTAGTAGACGGGACAGGGTTAATCAGCCCCAGCATTTT
>TRBJ2-3|NA|NA|TRBV30
CACLSRSTDTQYF
TGTGCCTGCCTTTCCCGTAGCACAGATACGCAGTATTTT
>TRBJ2-5|NA|TRBD2|TRBV5-4
CASSPDRGAQYF
TGTGCCAGCAGCCCGGACCGGGGGGCCCAGTACTTC
>TRBJ2-7|NA|NA|TRBV6-1
CASRATVPSYEQYF
TGTGCCAGCAGGGCAACTGTCCCCTCCTACGAGCAGTACTTC
>TRBJ2-1|NA|NA|TRBV5-1
CASSLPADNEQFF
TGCGCCAGCAGCCTCCCTGCCGACAATGAGCAGTTCTTC
>TRBJ2-1|NA|TRBD2|TRBV11-3
CASSLLAGASGEQFF
TGTGCCAGCAGCTTACTAGCGGGAGCGTCAGGGGAGCAGTTCTTC
>TRBJ2-2|NA|TRBD2|TRBV6-1
CASRTSGGTGELFF
TGTGCCAGCAGGACTAGCGGCGGCACCGGGGAGCTGTTTTTT
>TRBJ2-7|NA|NA|TRBV6-6
CASSYSLSYEQYF
TGTGCCAGCAGTTACTCACTCTCCTACGAGCAGTACTTC
>TRBJ2-7|NA|NA|TRBV7-9
CASSHLDGSYEQYF
TGTGCCAGCAGCCATCTGGACGGATCCTACGAGCAGTACTTC
>TRBJ1-3|NA|NA|TRBV7-9
CASSLGTFRGLGNTIYF
TGTGCCAGCAGCTTAGGGACTTTTCGGGGGCTCGGAAACACCATATATTTT
>TRBJ2-1|NA|TRBD2|TRBV7-2
CASSSRTSGGYEQFF
TGTGCCAGCAGCTCCCGGACTAGCGGGGGTTATGAGCAGTTCTTC
>TRBJ2-2|NA|TRBD1|TRBV6-6
CASRPGQGMSGELFF
TGTGCCAGCAGGCCGGGACAGGGGATGTCCGGGGAGCTGTTTTTT
>TRBJ2-7|NA|TRBD1|TRBV30
CAWSGTGSYEQYF
TGTGCCTGGAGTGGGACAGGAAGCTACGAGCAGTACTTC
>TRBJ2-7|NA|TRBD1|TRBV5-1
CATSPQGAHEQYF
TGCGCCACCAGCCCACAGGGGGCCCACGAGCAGTACTTC